These 17 T cell receptor beta chains originate from one sample sequenced in a study of siplizumab effects on memory and regulatory T cells. These receptors are not linked to any known antigen. TCRdb's table, derived via immunoSEQ multiplex PCR, lists solely in-frame clones and lacks some. The sample has about 9,900 clones; 40% are singletons. Mixed lymphocyte reaction cells were cocultured at 37°C for more than 5 days. Sequences were obtained from CFSE-low (dividing) CD4+ T cells sorted from an allogeneic mixed lymphocyte reaction. The receptors were gathered from a human donor in good health; the cells came from an allogeneic mixed lymphocyte reaction.

The chain couples TRBV6-5 to TRBJ1-1; D ambiguous. CDR1 MNHEY and CDR2 SVGAGI come from the germline V gene. Deletions cut 6 bases from V and 6 bases from J, with 14 bases between. The CDR3 length is 13 residues. The CDR3 DNA reads as TGTGCCAGCAGGCCAGGCTTTTGGGCTGAAGCTTTCTTT. This translates into CASRPGFWAEAFF.

The CDR3 DNA follows: TGTGCCAGCAGTTCATGGGGGGGGGCGGGTGAAGCTTTCTTT. This gives the protein CASSSWGGAGEAFF. The chain couples TRBV6-5 to TRBJ1-1; a weak D match, TRBD1 (6 bases). The CDR3 runs to 14 residues. Germline assignment: CDR1 MNHEY and CDR2 SVGAGI. The ends were cut back, 4 bases at V and 7 bases at J, with 16 bases in the middle.

This chain joins TRBV27 and TRBJ2-5, with D possibly being TRBD1 or TRBD2 (5 bases each). Germline V lookup: CDR1 MNHEY, CDR2 SMNVEV (reference sequence). The CDR3 contains 13 residues. The V end was cut by 6 bases, the J end by 1 base, with 9 bases between. This chain's CDR3 is CASRRDGQETQYF. In DNA, the CDR3 is TGTGCCAGCAGGAGGGACGGCCAAGAGACCCAGTACTTC.

The chain is built from TRBV5-1 and TRBJ2-2, with D possibly being TRBD1 or TRBD2 (5 bases each). Germline V gene lookup returns CDR1 SGHRS and CDR2 YFSETQ. The CDR3 sequence is 13 residues long. Deletions cut 4 bases from V and 4 bases from J, with 8 bases between. The DNA of the CDR3 is TGCGCCAGCAGCGGGGGATTCACCGGGGAGCTGTTTTTT. The encoded protein is CASSGGFTGELFF.

This chain links TRBV5-4 with TRBJ1-5; TRBD1 might be the D (5 bases). Germline-derived CDR1 and CDR2 are SGHNT and YYREEE (reference sequence). This CDR3 comprises 14 residues. Trimming left V 2 bases short and J 3 bases short, with 9 bases between. Written as DNA, the CDR3 is TGTGCCAGCAGCTTTGGGACTGCCAATCAGCCCCAGCATTTT. Its protein product is CASSFGTANQPQHF.

This clone came up a few times. The chain combines TRBV10-3 with TRBJ2-2, with TRBD1 matching 8 bases. This CDR3 region has 13 residues. Germline V CDR1 and CDR2: ENHRY, SYGVKD. After removal of 10 bases from V and 6 bases from J, the junction contained 7 bases not matched to a gene. The CDR3 region has the DNA TGTGCCAGCAACCAGGGGGCTGCCGGGGAGCTGTTTTTT. Translation gives CASNQGAAGELFF.

V is TRBV20-1 and J is TRBJ1-1; 7 nucleotides align to TRBD1. The CDR3 runs to 11 residues. CDR1 DFQATT and CDR2 SNEGSKA come from the germline V gene (reference sequence). The CDR3 coding sequence is TGCAAGGGGACAGAAAACACTGAAGCTTTCTTT. Protein sequence: CKGTENTEAFF.

On this clone: One base away lies a much larger clone, so this may be a sequencing read error. The J gene is TRBJ2-7, the V gene TRBV5-1; possibly TRBD2 for D (7 bases). Trimming took 3 bases from V and 13 from J, leaving 20 bases between them. There are 13 residues in the CDR3. Per the germline V gene, CDR1 is SGHRS and CDR2 is YFSETQ. The CDR3 here is CASSWAGGGRLYF. For the CDR3, the DNA is TGCGCCAGCAGCTGGGCGGGCGGGGGCAGGCTATACTTC.

The chain employs TRBV7-9 and TRBJ1-1; D uncertain. The V end lost 5 bases, the J end lost 6 bases, and 13 bases lay between the germline ends. The CDR3 has 13 amino acids. Germline V CDR1 and CDR2: SEHNR, FQNEAQ (reference sequence). CDR3 sequence (DNA): TGTGCCAGCAGCCCGGGAGGTAGCTCTGAAGCTTTCTTT. This codes for CASSPGGSSEAFF.

In its sample, this clone ranks as medium-sized. The chain uses TRBV7-9 and TRBJ1-2; 9 positions match TRBD1. V trimming: 4 bases; J trimming: 4 bases; junction bases outside the gene matches: 13. CDR3 size: 17 residues. Germline V gene data show CDR1 as SEHNR and CDR2 as FQNEAQ (reference sequence). As DNA, the CDR3 is TGTGCCAGCAGCTCTCCGGGACAGGGTGCACCGGCCTATGGCTACACCTTC. As protein: CASSSPGQGAPAYGYTF.

The gene calls are TRBV2 and TRBJ2-1, with 12 nucleotides matching TRBD1. The CDR3 consists of 13 residues. CDR1 is SNHLY, CDR2 FYNNEI, per germline. V gave up 6 bases and J gave up 9 bases; unmatched junction bases: 3. CDR3 DNA: TGTGCCAGCAGGGGACAGGGGGCGGGTGAGCAGTTCTTC. It yields the protein CASRGQGAGEQFF.

The V and J genes are TRBV19 and TRBJ1-2; the D gene is possibly TRBD1 (5 bases). CDR1 LNHDA and CDR2 SQIVND come from the germline V gene (reference sequence). The CDR3 covers 14 residues. Trimming removed 5 bases from V and 2 bases from J, with 12 bases in between. CDR3 DNA: TGTGCCAGTAGTGCCGCGGGACGGAACTATGGCTACACCTTC. This gives the protein CASSAAGRNYGYTF.

The chain recombines TRBV28 with TRBJ2-2; 8 bases align to TRBD2. Germline CDR1 is MDHEN and CDR2 is SYDVKM. The CDR3 spans 15 residues. V dropped 7 bases and J dropped 4; count of bases not matched to a gene: 8. The CDR3 region is CASTIGLAGTGELFF. The CDR3 nucleotides read TGTGCCAGCACCATAGGACTAGCAGGCACCGGGGAGCTGTTTTTT.

The chain has TRBV7-2 and TRBJ2-1; 13 nucleotides align to TRBD2. V shed 6 bases and J 2 bases; nucleotides not matched to a gene: 1. This CDR3 is 15 amino acids long. CDR1 SGHTA and CDR2 FQGNSA come from the germline V gene. Written as DNA, the CDR3 is TGTGCCAGCAGTGGACTAGCGGGAGCCTACAATGAGCAGTTCTTC. Translated: CASSGLAGAYNEQFF.

This clone was observed a few times. The chain is built from TRBV5-6 and TRBJ1-2, with D tentatively TRBD1 (5 bases). Germline loops: CDR1 SGHDT, CDR2 YYEEEE. The CDR3 runs to 14 residues. Trimming pared 4 bases from V and 4 bases from J, leaving 14 bases between. This CDR3 reads CASSPRGDRYGYTF. CDR3 sequence (DNA): TGTGCCAGCAGCCCTCGCGGGGACCGCTATGGCTACACCTTC.

The chain is built from TRBV29-1 and TRBJ2-3, with D perhaps matching TRBD2 (6 bases). With 4 bases removed from V and 4 bases from J, the gap between germline ends came to 15 bases. The V gene's germline CDR1 is SQVTM and CDR2 ANQGSEA. The CDR3 length is 14 residues. The CDR3 spells CSVVSRGLSDTQYF. In DNA form, the CDR3 reads TGCAGCGTTGTAAGCCGGGGGTTGTCAGATACGCAGTATTTT.

Within the sample, this clone is medium-sized. This chain uses TRBV4-2 with TRBJ2-7; TRBD1 is a possible D gene (6 bases). The CDR3 is made up of 15 amino acids. Trimming removed 4 bases from V and 0 bases from J, with 13 bases in between. CDR1 is LGHNA and CDR2 is YNFKEQ in the germline V gene. The DNA of the CDR3 is TGTGCCAGCAGCCCAATGGACAGATCCTCCTACGAGCAGTACTTC. It codes for CASSPMDRSSYEQYF.